These 30 T cell receptor beta chains were all obtained from the same sample, sequenced in a study of cytomegalovirus exposure and HLA in healthy donors. PCR involved 60 Vbeta and 13 Jbeta primers. Clones were read by immunoSEQ multiplex PCR, and TCRdb kept only the in-frame ones, dropping some. Here the sample spans some 120,000 clones, 75% to 90% being singletons. Sequencing was carried out using PBMCs. The receptors come from a man between 35 and 55 years old in good health and CMV-seronegative.

The gene calls are TRBV5-6 and TRBJ2-7; D possibly corresponds to TRBD1 (5 bases). With 2 bases removed from V and 0 bases from J, the gap between germline ends came to 9 bases. Looked up from germline, CDR1 is SGHDT and CDR2 is YYEEEE. The length of the CDR3 is 14 residues. CDR3 bases: TGTGCCAGCAGCTTACAGGCGAGCTCCTACGAGCAGTACTTC. Translation: CASSLQASSYEQYF.

This sequence joins TRBV30 and TRBJ1-2; 11 positions agree with TRBD1. The CDR3 spans 15 residues. The germline V gene has CDR1 GTSNPN and CDR2 SVGIG (reference sequence). The J segment lost 5 bases and the V segment lost 1 base, leaving 6 bases of the junction unmatched. The CDR3 DNA reads as TGTGCCTGGAGTGCACCCGGACAGGGGGCGTATGGCTACACCTTC. Its protein is CAWSAPGQGAYGYTF.

This chain links TRBV28 with TRBJ1-1; maybe TRBD1 (5 bases). The length of the CDR3 is 13 residues. V lost 5 bases to trimming and J lost 5 bases, with 12 bases between them. Germline CDR1 reads MDHEN; CDR2 reads SYDVKM. CDR3 nucleotides: TGTGCCAGCAGTGGACACCTGGGAACTGAAGCTTTCTTT. Encoded protein: CASSGHLGTEAFF.

The DNA for the CDR3 is TGTGCCAGCAGCCAAGGAGATCAGGGGAATTCACCCCTCCACTTT. Its translation is CASSQGDQGNSPLHF. The rearrangement uses TRBV4-2 and TRBJ1-6; tentative D call: TRBD1 (6 bases). Germline V CDR1 and CDR2: LGHNA, YNFKEQ. Trimming cost V 1 base and J 7 bases, with 11 bases left between them. The CDR3 extends over 15 amino acids.

The chain links TRBV28 to TRBJ1-2; tentative D call: TRBD1 (6 bases). Deletions cut 6 bases from V and 4 bases from J, with 15 bases between. In germline, CDR1 is MDHEN, CDR2 SYDVKM. The CDR3 length is 14 residues. CDR3 bases: TGTGCCAGCAGCCTCTACGGACAGAGCTATGGCTACACCTTC. Its protein product is CASSLYGQSYGYTF.

The chain couples TRBV5-4 to TRBJ2-7; D is undetermined. The CDR3 consists of 12 residues. V was pared by 0 bases and J by 4 bases, with 5 bases between. CDR1 is SGHNT and CDR2 is YYREEE in the germline V gene (reference sequence). CDR3 sequence: CASSLDQYEQYF. CDR3 nucleotide sequence: TGTGCCAGCAGCTTGGATCAGTACGAGCAGTACTTC. The full variable domain, rest sourced from reference TRBV5-4 and TRBJ2-7, is ETGVTQSPTHLIKTRGQQVTLRCSSQSGHNTVSWYQQALGQGPQFIFQYYREEENGRGNFPPRFSGLQFPNYSSELNVNALELDDSALYLCASSLDQYEQYFGPGTRLTVT.

This rearrangement joins TRBV4-1 to TRBJ1-5; the D gene is possibly TRBD1 (6 bases). Germline assignment: CDR1 MGHRA and CDR2 YSYEKL. The CDR3 totals 13 residues. V dropped 4 bases and J dropped 4 bases, with 8 bases sitting between them. CDR3 nucleotide sequence: TGCGCCAGCAGCCCTACAGGGAATCAGCCCCAGCATTTT. It codes for CASSPTGNQPQHF.

The chain joins TRBV29-1 to TRBJ2-1; 9 bases align to TRBD1. The CDR3 loop spans 15 amino acids. Germline-derived CDR1 and CDR2 are SQVTM and ANQGSEA. J was trimmed by 10 bases and V by 7 bases; bases with no gene match: 17. The chain's CDR3 is CSAYLQGAPSIEQFF. DNA for the CDR3: TGCAGCGCTTATCTACAGGGGGCCCCCAGTATAGAGCAGTTCTTC.

The chain joins TRBV5-1 to TRBJ2-5; 12 nucleotides line up with TRBD1. Germline CDR1 is SGHRS and CDR2 is YFSETQ. The CDR3 length is 16 residues. V lost 5 bases and J lost 5; bases outside the gene matches: 10. CDR3 sequence reads: CASSLSGTGGRETQYF. The CDR3 nucleotides are TGCGCCAGCAGTCTATCCGGGACAGGGGGCCGGGAGACCCAGTACTTC.

This chain connects TRBV6-5 to TRBJ2-5; TRBD2 matches 7 bases. V shed 7 bases, J shed 5 bases, and the junction held 7 bases outside the gene matches. CDR1 MNHEY and CDR2 SVGAGI come from the germline V gene. This CDR3 contains 13 residues. CDR3 sequence reads: CASKAGDRETQYF. The CDR3 DNA sequence: TGTGCCAGCAAGGCGGGGGATCGGGAGACCCAGTACTTC.

The chain couples TRBV7-2 to TRBJ2-7; D possibly corresponds to TRBD1 (5 bases). CDR3 length: 11 amino acids. Trimming pared 6 bases from V and 6 bases from J, leaving 9 bases between. The germline V gene encodes CDR1 SGHTA and CDR2 FQGNSA. CDR3 loop: CASRIGAEQYF. In DNA, the CDR3 is TGTGCCAGCAGGATAGGGGCCGAGCAGTACTTC.

The chain uses TRBV13 and TRBJ2-7; perhaps TRBD2 as D (6 bases). Germline V gene data show CDR1 as PRHDT and CDR2 as FYEKMQ (reference sequence). The CDR3 has 14 residues. The V and J ends lost 5 bases and 10 bases respectively, with 21 bases between them. CDR3 nucleotides: TGTGCCAGCAGCCCCCGAGGGAGGTCAGGAGATCAGTACTTC. It codes for CASSPRGRSGDQYF.

This clone was detected only once. V and J are TRBV18 and TRBJ2-5; TRBD2 might be the D (5 bases). V dropped 4 bases and J dropped 3 bases, with 12 bases sitting between them. Germline V gene lookup returns CDR1 KGHSH and CDR2 LQKENI. The CDR3 sequence is 14 residues long. CDR3 bases: TGTGCCAGCTCACTATTGGTCGGGGAAGAGACCCAGTACTTC. This translates into CASSLLVGEETQYF.

The rearrangement links TRBV9 to TRBJ1-2; D is undetermined. V was cut by 4 bases and J by 8 bases, with 21 bases left in between. The CDR3 sequence is 15 residues long. Germline V gene sequence: CDR1 SGDLS, CDR2 YYNGEE. The CDR3 nucleotides read TGTGCCAGCAGCTCTAGCCACTTTCCCGTGCGCGGCTACACCTTC. Encoded protein: CASSSSHFPVRGYTF.

The chain employs TRBV30 and TRBJ2-2; D is possibly TRBD1 (6 bases). CDR1 GTSNPN and CDR2 SVGIG come from the germline V gene (reference sequence). The CDR3 has 14 amino acids. The V gene lost 4 bases and the J gene lost 4 bases, with 13 bases spanning the gap. CDR3 nucleotides: TGTGCCTGGAACCCGGGACATGGCACCGGGGAGCTGTTTTTT. It is translated as CAWNPGHGTGELFF.

The chain links TRBV4-1 to TRBJ2-5, with 7 positions matching TRBD2. The V gene's germline CDR1 is MGHRA and CDR2 YSYEKL. The CDR3 totals 18 residues. The ends lost 0 bases at V and 2 bases at J; junction bases unmatched: 12. In nucleotides, the CDR3 is TGCGCCAGCAGCCAAGAGTTGACTAGCCCGGTTACTCAAGAGACCCAGTACTTC. It translates to CASSQELTSPVTQETQYF.

The chain employs TRBV7-8 and TRBJ2-1; TRBD2 might be the D (6 bases). The CDR3 runs to 16 residues. The V and J ends lost 3 bases and 1 base respectively, with 13 bases between them. The germline V gene has CDR1 SGHVS and CDR2 FQNEAQ. CDR3 amino acids: CASSFSGSTSYNEQFF. The CDR3 DNA reads as TGTGCCAGCAGCTTTTCCGGGAGCACGTCCTACAATGAGCAGTTCTTC.

Notes on this clone: In the same sample, other DNA sequences code for this CDR3. The chain joins TRBV2 to TRBJ2-7; TRBD2 agrees at 7 bases. This CDR3 has 14 residues. Germline loops: CDR1 SNHLY, CDR2 FYNNEI. Trimming removed 3 bases from V and 1 base from J; junction bases left unmatched: 3. The chain's CDR3 is CASSDWTSSYEQYF. The CDR3 DNA reads TGTGCCAGCAGTGATTGGACTAGTTCCTACGAGCAGTACTTC. Supplemented by reference TRBV2 and TRBJ2-7, the full variable domain reads EPEVTQTPSHQVTQMGQEVILRCVPISNHLYFYWYRQILGQKVEFLVSFYNNEISEKSEIFDDQFSVERPDGSNFTLKIRSTKLEDSAMYFCASSDWTSSYEQYFGPGTRLTVT.

As to this clone: This CDR3 is missing its conserved last phenylalanine or tryptophan, likely due to a read error. The chain employs TRBV6-1 and TRBJ2-7; 7 positions match TRBD1. This CDR3 is built from 14 residues. CDR1 is MNHNS and CDR2 is SASEGT in the germline V gene. CDR3 loop: CASSGGQRPYDQYC. The CDR3 DNA reads TGTGCCAGCAGTGGGGGACAGAGACCCTACGACCAGTACTGC.

This clone was observed a handful of times. The rearrangement joins TRBV18 to TRBJ1-4; D is perhaps TRBD1 (5 bases). The germline gives CDR1 KGHSH, CDR2 LQKENI. Trimming left V 6 bases short and J 4 bases short, with 18 bases between. The CDR3 has 16 amino acids. As DNA, the CDR3 is TGTGCCAGCTCCGAATTGACAGCCTTGGGTAATGAAAAACTGTTTTTT. Translated: CASSELTALGNEKLFF. Filled out from reference TRBV18 and TRBJ1-4, the complete variable domain reads NAGVMQNPRHLVRRRGQEARLRCSPMKGHSHVYWYRQLPEEGLKFMVYLQKENIIDESGMPKERFSAEFPKEGPSILRIQQVVRGDSAAYFCASSELTALGNEKLFFGSGTQLSVL.

This chain connects TRBV6-1 to TRBJ2-7; the match to TRBD2 covers 9 bases. Germline V gives CDR1 MNHNS, CDR2 SASEGT. The V segment lost 3 bases and the J segment 3 bases; nucleotides outside the gene matches: 6. The CDR3 has 15 amino acids. The CDR3 spells CASSDFGGRDYEQYF. The CDR3 bases are TGTGCCAGCAGTGATTTCGGCGGGAGGGACTACGAGCAGTACTTC.

The chain employs TRBV7-8 and TRBJ1-1; tentatively, D is TRBD1 (6 bases). The CDR3 covers 15 residues. Germline values: CDR1 SGHVS, CDR2 FQNEAQ. Trimming pared 3 bases from V and 1 base from J, leaving 12 bases between. Here the CDR3 DNA reads TGTGCCAGCAGCTTTAGTCAGGGGACGAACACTGAAGCTTTCTTT. Amino acids: CASSFSQGTNTEAFF.

The chain links TRBV5-4 to TRBJ2-7; 10 bases line up with TRBD2. CDR1 SGHNT and CDR2 YYREEE come from the germline V gene (reference sequence). The CDR3 consists of 15 residues. V shed 3 bases and J 7 bases; nucleotides not matched to a gene: 10. CDR3 protein: CASSSAAGGPWEQYF. As DNA, the CDR3 is TGTGCCAGCAGCTCGGCAGCGGGAGGGCCGTGGGAGCAGTACTTC.

This clone was observed a single time. The genes are TRBV28 and TRBJ1-4; 7 bases fit TRBD1. V shed 7 bases, J shed 7 bases, and the junction held 6 bases outside the gene matches. The CDR3 runs to 13 residues. In germline, CDR1 is MDHEN, CDR2 SYDVKM. CDR3 sequence reads: CASKTGEIEKLFF. CDR3 bases: TGTGCCAGCAAAACAGGGGAAATTGAAAAACTGTTTTTT.

The V call is TRBV5-6, the J call TRBJ1-5; D uncertain. The CDR3 consists of 13 residues. V was clipped by 4 bases and J by 7 bases, with 12 bases between them. Germline loops: CDR1 SGHDT, CDR2 YYEEEE. The DNA of the CDR3 is TGTGCCAGCAGCCGTTGGGAGGCGCAGCCCCAGCATTTT. Encoded protein: CASSRWEAQPQHF.

This chain connects TRBV7-2 to TRBJ2-1; weak D call: TRBD1 (5 bases). The germline V gene encodes CDR1 SGHTA and CDR2 FQGNSA. The length of the CDR3 is 14 residues. V was shortened by 1 base and J by 8 bases, with 12 bases between the two germline ends. CDR3 residues: CASSLVDMLDEQFF. The CDR3 coding sequence is TGTGCCAGCAGCTTAGTGGACATGTTGGATGAGCAGTTCTTC.

The V and J genes are TRBV27 and TRBJ2-3; 9 nucleotides line up with TRBD2. J lost 2 bases, V lost 6 bases, and 3 bases had no gene match. The CDR3 loop spans 14 amino acids. CDR1 and CDR2 from the germline V gene are MNHEY and SMNVEV (reference sequence). The CDR3 region has the DNA TGTGCCAGCAGCCTAGCGGGGCCCACAGATACGCAGTATTTT. This encodes CASSLAGPTDTQYF.

This chain connects TRBV5-1 to TRBJ1-4; 7 bases are a match to TRBD1. Germline assignment: CDR1 SGHRS and CDR2 YFSETQ. The CDR3 is 14 amino acids. After removal of 3 bases from V and 6 bases from J, the junction contained 5 bases not matched to a gene. CDR3 sequence reads: CASSSRGQDEKLFF. The CDR3 coding sequence is TGCGCCAGCAGCTCTCGCGGACAGGATGAAAAACTGTTTTTT.

This chain links TRBV19 with TRBJ2-7; 8 bases are a match to TRBD1. The CDR3 covers 13 residues. The V and J ends lost 9 bases and 4 bases, in that order; junction bases with no gene match: 8. The V gene's germline CDR1 is LNHDA and CDR2 SQIVND (reference sequence). CDR3 loop: CASKDRDGYEQYF. CDR3 bases: TGTGCCAGCAAGGACAGGGACGGGTACGAGCAGTACTTC.

V is TRBV6-5 and J is TRBJ2-7; D may be TRBD1 (5 bases). Deletions cut 0 bases from V and 2 bases from J, with 8 bases between. The CDR3 sequence is 14 residues long. CDR1 and CDR2 from the germline V gene are MNHEY and SVGAGI. The CDR3 bases are TGTGCCAGCAGTTACTCTTACAGGACCTACGAGCAGTACTTC. Protein sequence: CASSYSYRTYEQYF.